A single sample is the source of the 18 T cell receptor beta chains below, sequenced in a study of blood T cells in healthy people across ages. The use of a sample-barcoded 5' primer and a J-beta primer mix characterized a second PCR of 7 to 11 cycles. TCRdb reprocessed the 5' RACE reads via MiXCR and lists one record per CDR3 protein. The sample has about 1.7 million distinct CDR3 sequences; roughly 27% are singletons. Input material: blood. The receptors shown here come from a woman aged 25 to 45 in good health.

On this clonotype itself: A read error is possible here, since a much larger clone lies one base away. The gene calls are TRBV5-1 and TRBJ2-7; D assignment may be TRBD1 or TRBD2 (5 bases each). In germline, CDR1 is SGHRS, CDR2 YFSETQ. The CDR3 loop spans 14 amino acids. The CDR3 nucleotides read TGCGCCAGCAGCTTGGGACGGGGCTCACACGATCAGTACTTC. Amino acid sequence: CASSLGRGSHDQYF.

This clonotype has a single count. A much larger clone is a single base away; this may be a read error. The rearrangement joins TRBV5-5 to TRBJ2-3; D is perhaps TRBD2 (7 bases). This CDR3 region has 16 residues. Germline CDR1 SGHKS, CDR2 YYEKEE (reference sequence). In DNA, the CDR3 is TGTGTCAGCAGCTCCGCCGAGGGGGGGCGGACAGATACGCAGTATTTT. The encoded protein is CVSSSAEGGRTDTQYF.

DNA for the CDR3: TGTGCCAGCAGCTTGGGTCGGGTAGCGGAATCCTACGAGCAGTACTTC. Translating it yields CASSLGRVAESYEQYF. The chain carries TRBV5-5 and TRBJ2-7, with D maybe TRBD2 (6 bases). V was pared by 0 bases and J by 1 base, with 14 bases between. This CDR3 has 16 residues. From germline, CDR1 is SGHKS and CDR2 YYEKEE (reference sequence). The variable domain in full, completed from reference TRBV5-5 and TRBJ2-7, reads DAGVTQSPTHLIKTRGQQVTLRCSPISGHKSVSWYQQVLGQGPQFIFQYYEKEERGRGNFPDRFSARQFPNYSSELNVNALLLGDSALYLCASSLGRVAESYEQYFGPGTRLTVT.

This chain connects TRBV11-3 to TRBJ2-2, with 7 bases that match TRBD1. With 7 bases clipped from V and 7 bases from J, the junction kept 9 bases outside the gene matches. The CDR3 length is 14 residues. CDR1 and CDR2 (germline): SGHNT, YENEEA. The DNA for the CDR3 is TGTGCCAGCACCTGGGCAGGGGGAAACGGGGAGCTGTTTTTT. This gives the protein CASTWAGGNGELFF.

This clonotype was found a few times. This chain joins TRBV24-1 and TRBJ1-5, with D possibly being TRBD1 (6 bases). Germline assignment: CDR1 KGHDR and CDR2 SFDVKD. V lost 4 bases, J lost 5 bases, and 11 bases lay in between. The CDR3 is 14 residues long. CDR3 region: CATSEAGEDQPQHF. CDR3 nucleotides: TGTGCCACCAGTGAGGCAGGGGAGGATCAGCCCCAGCATTTT.

Concerning this clonotype itself: This may come from a read error, since a much larger clone is one base off. The CDR3 loop is CSAWGGQGSYEQYF. In nucleotides, the CDR3 is TGCAGTGCCTGGGGGGGACAGGGCTCCTACGAGCAGTACTTC. The gene calls are TRBV20-1 and TRBJ2-7; 9 bases fit TRBD1. This CDR3 has 14 amino acids. V shed 6 bases, J shed 0 bases, and the junction held 6 bases outside the gene matches. The germline CDR1 and CDR2 sequences are DFQATT and SNEGSKA (reference sequence).

The chain is built from TRBV2 and TRBJ2-1; TRBD2 matches at 10 bases. This CDR3 has 14 amino acids. The germline V gene has CDR1 SNHLY and CDR2 FYNNEI. V lost 8 bases, J lost 7 bases, and 8 bases stayed unmatched. In nucleotides, the CDR3 is TGTGCCAGCTATCAGCGGGAGGGCCGAAATGAGCAGTTCTTC. It yields the protein CASYQREGRNEQFF. The variable domain in full, with the rest retrieved from reference TRBV2 and TRBJ2-1, is EPEVTQTPSHQVTQMGQEVILRCVPISNHLYFYWYRQILGQKVEFLVSFYNNEISEKSEIFDDQFSVERPDGSNFTLKIRSTKLEDSAMYFCASYQREGRNEQFFGPGTRLTVL.

On this clonotype: The junction differs from germline at one of its ends, possibly a read error. The chain is built from TRBV5-1 and TRBJ2-4; D gene unclear. With the DNA end fitting TRBJ2-7 better, the J assignment may be wrong. The CDR3 loop spans 13 amino acids. Germline assignment: CDR1 SGHRS and CDR2 YFSETQ. The CDR3 sequence: CASNLVYDYEQYF. The CDR3 coding sequence is TGCGCCAGCAACTTGGTCTATGACTACGAGCAGTACTTC.

The chain couples TRBV3-1 to TRBJ2-5; D call uncertain. CDR1 LGHDT and CDR2 YNNKEL come from the germline V gene (reference sequence). V shed 4 bases and J shed 5 bases, with 11 bases lying between them. The CDR3 runs to 13 residues. CDR3 DNA sequence: TGTGCCAGCAGCCCGGGCGCCGCGGAGACCCAGTACTTC. It translates to CASSPGAAETQYF.

The rearrangement uses TRBV28 and TRBJ1-5; no clear D gene. Trimming cost V 4 bases and J 0 bases, with 16 bases left between them. Germline V gives CDR1 MDHEN, CDR2 SYDVKM. This CDR3 is built from 17 residues. The CDR3 loop is CASSSRVSGHSNQPQHF. The CDR3 nucleotides are TGTGCCAGCAGTTCCCGGGTGTCGGGCCATAGCAATCAGCCCCAGCATTTT.

This clonotype was counted a few times. The rearrangement uses TRBV20-1 and TRBJ2-1; D may be TRBD2 (6 bases). This CDR3 spans 15 amino acids. From germline, CDR1 is DFQATT and CDR2 SNEGSKA (reference sequence). Trimming stripped 5 bases from V and 2 bases from J, with 16 bases between. The chain's CDR3 is CSASRAREAYNEQFF. The CDR3 DNA sequence: TGCAGTGCTTCCAGGGCGAGGGAGGCCTACAATGAGCAGTTCTTC.

This clonotype was counted many times. Just one base apart from a much larger clone, this may be a read error. The CDR3 DNA reads TGCAGTGCTAGGCCGGGACAGGGTGGGATTCAGTACTTC. Its protein is CSARPGQGGIQYF. The chain is built from TRBV20-1 and TRBJ2-4, with TRBD1 matching over 9 bases. From germline, CDR1 is DFQATT and CDR2 SNEGSKA (reference sequence). The ends lost 3 bases at V and 10 bases at J; junction bases unmatched: 7. The CDR3 is made up of 13 amino acids.

CDR3 residues: CASTIRPSSYEQYF. The CDR3 bases are TGTGCCAGCACCATACGGCCAAGTTCCTACGAGCAGTACTTC. This chain uses TRBV27 with TRBJ2-7; D is ambiguous. CDR3 size: 14 residues. Germline assignment: CDR1 MNHEY and CDR2 SMNVEV (reference sequence). V lost 7 bases to trimming and J lost 1 base, with 14 bases between them.

This clonotype came up once. The CDR3 spells CASSLYSGGLNEQYF. Written as DNA, the CDR3 is TGTGCCAGCAGCCTCTATAGCGGGGGCTTGAATGAGCAGTACTTC. The rearrangement links TRBV3-1 to TRBJ2-5; 9 bases are shared with TRBD2. This CDR3 comprises 15 residues. Germline trimming cut 4 bases from V and 11 bases from J; bases unmatched to any gene: 14. The germline V gene encodes CDR1 LGHDT and CDR2 YNNKEL (reference sequence).

This chain links TRBV5-1 with TRBJ2-5, with D tentatively TRBD1 (5 bases). From germline, CDR1 is SGHRS and CDR2 YFSETQ. The CDR3 contains 12 residues. V was cut by 4 bases and J by 5 bases, with 9 bases left in between. The chain's CDR3 is CASSEDMETQYF. CDR3 sequence (DNA): TGCGCCAGCAGCGAGGACATGGAGACCCAGTACTTC.

In this sample, this clonotype turned up many times. The genes are TRBV7-2 and TRBJ2-5; 11 bases align to TRBD1. J lost 5 bases, V lost 5 bases, and 7 bases had no gene match. There are 15 residues in the CDR3. Germline values: CDR1 SGHTA, CDR2 FQGNSA. This CDR3 is CASSPAGTGGETQYF. CDR3 in DNA: TGTGCCAGCAGCCCCGCCGGGACAGGGGGGGAGACCCAGTACTTC.

This clonotype has ten or more counts. The chain joins TRBV4-1 to TRBJ2-5; 9 bases line up with TRBD1. The CDR3 has 17 amino acids. V was clipped by 4 bases and J by 4 bases; unmatched bases: 13. Germline-derived CDR1 and CDR2 are MGHRA and YSYEKL. The chain's CDR3 is CASSLHRMGQGGETQYF. CDR3 in DNA: TGCGCCAGCAGCCTACACCGTATGGGACAGGGTGGAGAGACCCAGTACTTC.

In regard to this clonotype: A much larger clonotype is one base distant, so this may be a read error. The chain employs TRBV9 and TRBJ2-5, with D possibly being TRBD2 (6 bases). V lost 4 bases, J lost 11 bases, and 27 bases lay in between. From germline, CDR1 is SGDLS and CDR2 YYNGEE. This CDR3 is built from 16 residues. In nucleotides, the CDR3 is TGTGCCAGCAGCCCCCAGTGGGGGGTCCAGTGGAATGAGCAGTACTTC. Residues: CASSPQWGVQWNEQYF. Together with reference TRBV9 and TRBJ2-5, the CDR3 gives the full variable domain: DSGVTQTPKHLITATGQRVTLRCSPRSGDLSVYWYQQSLDQGLQFLIQYYNGEERAKGNILERFSAQQFPDLHSELNLSSLELGDSALYFCASSPQWGVQWNEQYFGPGTRLLVL.